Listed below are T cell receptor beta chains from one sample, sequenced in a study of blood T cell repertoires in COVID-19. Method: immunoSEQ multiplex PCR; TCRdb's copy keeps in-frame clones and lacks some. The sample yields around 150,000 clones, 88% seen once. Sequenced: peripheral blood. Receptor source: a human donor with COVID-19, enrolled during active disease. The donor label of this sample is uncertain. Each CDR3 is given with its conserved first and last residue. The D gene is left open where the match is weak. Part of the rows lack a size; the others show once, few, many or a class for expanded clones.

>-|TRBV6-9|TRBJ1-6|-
CASPLRIMSSYNSPLHF
TGTGCCAGCCCATTGAGGATAATGAGCTCCTATAATTCACCCCTCCACTTT
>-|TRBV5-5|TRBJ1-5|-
CASSLVGRVNQPQHF
TGTGCCAGCAGCTTGGTTGGGAGAGTCAATCAGCCCCAGCATTTT
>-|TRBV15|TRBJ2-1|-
CATSRDRVGNEQFF
TGTGCCACCAGCAGAGACAGGGTCGGCAATGAGCAGTTCTTC
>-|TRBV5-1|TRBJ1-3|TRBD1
CASSLELTGGGNTIYF
TGCGCCAGCAGCTTGGAGTTAACAGGGGGAGGAAACACCATATATTTT
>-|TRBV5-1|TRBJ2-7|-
CASSLGGDSHEQYF
TGCGCCAGCAGCTTGGGGGGGGACTCCCACGAGCAGTACTTC
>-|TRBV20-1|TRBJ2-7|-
CSAPYIYEQYF
TGCAGTGCACCCTATATATACGAGCAGTACTTC
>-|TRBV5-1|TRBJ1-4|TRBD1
CASSMQGELNEKLFF
TGCGCCAGCAGCATGCAGGGGGAACTTAATGAAAAACTGTTTTTT
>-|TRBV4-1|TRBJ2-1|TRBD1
CASSLLIGTGGNEQFF
TGCGCCAGCAGCCTGCTTATCGGGACAGGGGGTAATGAGCAGTTCTTC
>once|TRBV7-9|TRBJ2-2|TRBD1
CASRRQGRNGELFF
TGTGCCAGCAGAAGACAGGGGCGAAACGGGGAGCTGTTTTTT
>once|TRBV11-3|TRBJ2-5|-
CASSLDVIQETQYF
TGTGCCAGCAGCTTAGACGTAATCCAAGAGACCCAGTACTTC
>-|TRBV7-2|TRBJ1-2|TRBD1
CASSLRLGQGSGYTF
TGTGCCAGCAGCCTAAGGCTGGGACAGGGCTCTGGCTACACCTTC
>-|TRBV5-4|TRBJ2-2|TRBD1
CASSLNRGFANTGELFF
TGTGCCAGCAGCTTAAACAGGGGATTCGCGAACACCGGGGAGCTGTTTTTT
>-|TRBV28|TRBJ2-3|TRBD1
CASSLSLDRAGDTQYF
TGTGCCAGCAGTTTATCCTTGGACAGGGCTGGAGATACGCAGTATTTT
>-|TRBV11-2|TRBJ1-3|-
CASSSPTSVNTIYF
TGTGCCAGCAGCTCCCCGACTAGCGTAAACACCATATATTTT
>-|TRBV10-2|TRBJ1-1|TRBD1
CASSDRGNTEAFF
TGCGCCAGCAGCGACAGGGGGAACACTGAAGCTTTCTTT
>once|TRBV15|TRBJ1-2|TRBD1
CATSRDRGRGINYGYTF
TGTGCCACCAGCAGAGATCGAGGCAGGGGGATTAACTATGGCTACACCTTC
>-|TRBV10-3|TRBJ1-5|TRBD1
CAIRKDRGGDQPQHF
TGTGCCATCAGGAAGGACAGGGGAGGGGATCAGCCCCAGCATTTT
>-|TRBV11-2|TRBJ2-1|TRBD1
CASSVNRGDNEQFF
TGTGCCAGCAGCGTAAACAGGGGAGACAATGAGCAGTTCTTC
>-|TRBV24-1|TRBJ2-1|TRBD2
CATSDFGVAGGGPNEQFF
TGTGCCACCAGTGATTTCGGGGTAGCGGGAGGGGGGCCCAATGAGCAGTTCTTC
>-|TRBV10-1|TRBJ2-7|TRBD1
CASSDPGQGSGRHF
TGCGCCAGCAGTGACCCGGGACAGGGGAGTGGAAGGCACTTC
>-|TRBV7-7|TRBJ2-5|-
CASSLWPRGAEETQYF
TGTGCCAGCAGCTTATGGCCAAGGGGCGCAGAAGAGACCCAGTACTTC
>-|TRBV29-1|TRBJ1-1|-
CSVTPRGGLNTEAFF
TGCAGCGTCACCCCCCGTGGAGGGTTGAACACTGAAGCTTTCTTT
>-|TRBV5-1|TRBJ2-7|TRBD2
CASSSGLASSYEQYF
TGCGCCAGCAGCTCAGGACTAGCGAGCTCCTACGAGCAGTACTTC
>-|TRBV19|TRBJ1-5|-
CASSYIGGLNQPQHF
TGTGCCAGTAGTTATATCGGGGGACTCAATCAGCCCCAGCATTTT
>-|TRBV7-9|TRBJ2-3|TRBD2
CASSLGLAGWEVPDTQYF
TGTGCCAGCAGCTTAGGGCTAGCGGGGTGGGAAGTCCCAGATACGCAGTATTTT
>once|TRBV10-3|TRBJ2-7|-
CAISSTQNEQYF
TGTGCCATCAGTTCGACACAGAACGAGCAGTACTTC
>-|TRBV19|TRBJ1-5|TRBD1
CASSILGQGENQPQHF
TGTGCCAGTAGTATTCTCGGACAGGGTGAGAATCAGCCCCAGCATTTT
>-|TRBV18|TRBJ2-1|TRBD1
CASSPRRSGQGVNEQFF
TGTGCCAGCTCACCAAGACGGTCGGGACAGGGGGTCAATGAGCAGTTCTTC
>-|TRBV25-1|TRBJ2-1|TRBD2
CASSAAGTSGGSEQFF
TGTGCCAGCAGTGCGGCAGGGACTAGCGGGGGGAGTGAGCAGTTCTTC
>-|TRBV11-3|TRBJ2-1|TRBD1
CASSLPSGTGEAYNEQFF
TGTGCCAGCAGCTTACCCTCGGGGACAGGGGAAGCCTACAATGAGCAGTTCTTC
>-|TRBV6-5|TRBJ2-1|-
CASKWSPDNEQFF
TGTGCCAGCAAGTGGAGTCCCGATAATGAGCAGTTCTTC
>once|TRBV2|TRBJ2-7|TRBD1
CASRPGTAYYEQYF
TGTGCCAGCAGGCCCGGGACAGCTTACTACGAGCAGTACTTC
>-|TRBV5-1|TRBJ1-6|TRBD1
CASSRGTENNSPLHF
TGCGCCAGCAGCCGGGGGACAGAAAATAATTCACCCCTCCACTTT
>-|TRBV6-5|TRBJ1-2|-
CASSYSAESYGYTF
TGTGCCAGCAGTTACTCGGCAGAATCCTATGGCTACACCTTC
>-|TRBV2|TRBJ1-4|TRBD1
CASSEQGAGSEKLFF
TGTGCCAGCAGTGAACAGGGGGCAGGGTCTGAAAAACTGTTTTTT
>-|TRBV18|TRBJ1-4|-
CASSPRPLEKLFF
TGTGCCAGCTCACCACGGCCCCTTGAAAAACTGTTTTTT
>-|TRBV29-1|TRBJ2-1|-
CSVDFASDEQFF
TGCAGCGTTGATTTCGCCAGCGATGAGCAGTTCTTC
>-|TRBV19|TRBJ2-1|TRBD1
CASSYGTGGYSYNEQFF
TGTGCCAGTAGTTACGGGACAGGGGGCTACTCCTACAATGAGCAGTTCTTC